The rows below give T cell receptor beta chains drawn from one sample of a study of T cells in Graves' hyperthyroidism and ophthalmopathy. TCRdb fed the multiplex PCR reads into MiXCR, producing one record per CDR3 protein. The repertoire holds hundreds of thousands of distinct CDR3 sequences, 17% seen once, with roughly 50% in the top ten. Specimen: blood. The receptor source for this set is a woman aged 55-69 years with Graves' ophthalmopathy. CDR3s include the opening cysteine and the closing phenylalanine or tryptophan. The D gene is left open where the match is weak. Clone size is shown for a subset of rows, as once, few, many or a class of expanded clone.

V gene	CDR3 length	J gene	D gene	clone size	CDR3 protein	CDR3 DNA
TRBV9	15	TRBJ2-5	.	.	CASSVAAGADETQYF	TGTGCCAGCAGCGTAGCGGCGGGGGCTGATGAGACCCAGTACTTC
TRBV11-2	14	TRBJ2-1	TRBD2	.	CASRRGRNYNEQFF	TGTGCCAGCAGACGCGGGAGGAACTACAATGAGCAGTTCTTC
TRBV5-1	15	TRBJ2-6	.	once	CASSTNRAGASVLTF	TGCGCCAGCAGCACCAACAGGGCTGGGGCCAGCGTCCTGACTTTC
TRBV4-3	14	TRBJ1-2	.	.	CASSFRDTSMGYTF	TGCGCCAGCAGCTTCCGGGACACTTCTATGGGTTACACCTTC
TRBV6-2/TRBV6-3	15	TRBJ1-5	.	many	CASSSPAGGNQPQHF	TGTGCCAGCAGTTCCCCCGCCGGGGGCAATCAGCCCCAGCATTTT
TRBV7-7	14	TRBJ2-7	TRBD1	many	CASSFGQGDYEQYF	TGTGCTAGCAGCTTTGGACAGGGCGACTACGAGCAGTACTTC
TRBV7-8	15	TRBJ2-3	TRBD2	many	CASSARLAGVDTQYF	TGTGCCAGCAGCGCACGACTAGCGGGAGTAGATACGCAGTATTTT
TRBV4-3	16	TRBJ1-6	.	few	CASSQVHRAYNSPLHF	TGCGCCAGCAGCCAAGTCCACAGAGCCTATAATTCACCCCTCCACTTT
TRBV28	15	TRBJ2-7	TRBD2	many	CASSAPSGSGYEQYF	TGTGCCAGCAGTGCCCCTAGCGGGAGTGGATACGAGCAGTACTTC
TRBV19	17	TRBJ1-5	.	.	CASSIGRKDSSNQPQHF	TGTGCCAGTAGTATAGGGAGGAAGGACAGTAGCAATCAGCCCCAGCATTTT
TRBV6-1	15	TRBJ1-2	.	many	CASSEAGWGSYGYTF	TGTGCCAGCAGTGAAGCTGGGTGGGGGAGCTATGGCTACACCTTC
TRBV28	14	TRBJ1-2	.	many	CASRNTGLNYGYTF	TGTGCCAGCAGAAATACAGGGCTGAACTATGGCTACACCTTC
TRBV6-6	18	TRBJ2-3	TRBD2	many	CASSYGGGGYTSTDTQYF	TGTGCCAGCAGTTACGGCGGGGGGGGATATACTAGCACAGATACGCAGTATTTT
TRBV7-9	15	TRBJ1-5	.	few	CASSLGSGAPQPQHF	TGTGCCAGCAGCTTAGGCTCGGGGGCCCCCCAGCCCCAGCATTTT
TRBV10-3	15	TRBJ1-1	TRBD1	.	CASSRPDRGNTEAFF	TGTGCCAGCAGCCGCCCGGACAGGGGGAACACTGAAGCTTTCTTT
TRBV20-1	13	TRBJ1-5	.	many	CSAREAGRQPQHF	TGCAGTGCTAGAGAGGCAGGCAGGCAGCCCCAGCATTTT
TRBV19	15	TRBJ1-2	.	.	CASSIQGIISEGYTF	TGTGCCAGTAGTATACAGGGCATCATATCGGAAGGCTACACCTTC
TRBV6-1	16	TRBJ2-2	.	.	CASSEAPGSDTGELFF	TGTGCCAGCAGTGAAGCGCCAGGGTCGGACACCGGGGAGCTGTTTTTT
TRBV6-1	15	TRBJ2-1	.	few	CASSDRKASYNEQFF	TGTGCCAGCAGTGACCGGAAGGCGTCCTACAATGAGCAGTTCTTC
TRBV6-2/TRBV6-3	15	TRBJ2-7	.	many	CASSFNAGTIYEQYF	TGTGCCAGCAGTTTCAATGCCGGGACAATCTACGAGCAGTACTTC
TRBV5-1	14	TRBJ1-5	.	.	CASSLVAGNQPQHF	TGCGCCAGCAGCTTGGTGGCGGGAAATCAGCCCCAGCATTTT
TRBV7-9	13	TRBJ2-1	.	once	CASSWTVNNEQFF	TGTGCCAGCAGCTGGACAGTGAACAATGAGCAGTTCTTC
TRBV6-1	14	TRBJ2-4	TRBD1	.	CASSLDRGGNIQYF	TGTGCCAGCAGCCTTGACAGGGGCGGGAACATTCAGTACTTC
TRBV5-1	14	TRBJ2-3	TRBD2	few	CASSFSGTTDTQYF	TGCGCCAGCAGCTTTAGCGGGACCACAGATACGCAGTATTTT
TRBV6-5	14	TRBJ1-5	TRBD1	.	CASSYRTGSQPQHF	TGTGCCAGCAGTTACCGGACAGGGAGTCAGCCCCAGCATTTT
TRBV2	11	TRBJ1-2	.	few	CASSDRGSYTF	TGTGCCAGCAGTGATAGGGGGAGCTACACCTTC
TRBV7-2	14	TRBJ2-5	.	few	CASSSSASEETQYF	TGTGCCAGCAGCTCCAGCGCCAGCGAAGAGACCCAGTACTTC
TRBV6-5	14	TRBJ2-5	.	few	CASSYLGARETQYF	TGTGCCAGCAGTTACTTGGGGGCTCGGGAGACCCAGTACTTC
TRBV5-5	17	TRBJ1-3	.	many	CASSFMGQVNSGNTIYF	TGTGCCAGCAGCTTTATGGGACAAGTTAACTCTGGAAACACCATATATTTT
TRBV6-2/TRBV6-3	15	TRBJ1-6	.	.	CASISPGMAGSPLHF	TGTGCCAGCATATCCCCGGGAATGGCGGGTTCACCCCTCCACTTT
TRBV5-1	16	TRBJ2-1	.	many	CASSRTALSSYNEQFF	TGCGCCAGCAGCCGGACAGCCTTGAGCTCCTACAATGAGCAGTTCTTC
TRBV6-4	14	TRBJ1-2	.	.	CASSVGADGYGYTF	TGTGCCAGCAGTGTAGGCGCCGACGGCTATGGCTACACCTTC
TRBV29-1	12	TRBJ2-7	TRBD1	.	CSAGTGNYEQYF	TGCAGCGCCGGGACAGGCAACTACGAGCAGTACTTC
TRBV19	16	TRBJ1-4	.	.	CASSTQGGATNEKLFF	TGTGCCAGTAGTACTCAGGGTGGAGCAACTAATGAAAAACTGTTTTTT
TRBV7-9	16	TRBJ2-7	TRBD2	.	CASSQTSGSVSYEQYF	TGTGCCAGCAGCCAAACTAGCGGGAGTGTCTCCTACGAGCAGTACTTC
TRBV20-1	11	TRBJ2-1	.	many	CSATDSVGQFF	TGCAGTGCAACAGACTCCGTTGGGCAGTTCTTC
TRBV20-1	15	TRBJ1-2	TRBD1	many	CSAPDRGRWNYGYTF	TGCAGTGCCCCTGACAGGGGGCGATGGAACTATGGCTACACCTTC
TRBV7-2	13	TRBJ2-7	.	many	CASSLSSAWEQYF	TGTGCCAGCAGCTTAAGCTCGGCCTGGGAGCAGTACTTC
TRBV11-2	17	TRBJ1-1	.	.	CASSLVGERLKNTEAFF	TGTGCCAGCAGCTTGGTTGGGGAAAGGTTAAAAAACACTGAAGCTTTCTTT
TRBV12-3/TRBV12-4	16	TRBJ2-3	TRBD1	many	CASSPQGQGRGDTQYF	TGTGCCAGCAGTCCACAGGGACAGGGGCGTGGAGATACGCAGTATTTT
TRBV7-8	16	TRBJ1-5	.	many	CASSPLSQGIRQPQHF	TGTGCCAGCAGCCCTCTTTCCCAGGGGATCCGTCAGCCCCAGCATTTT
TRBV29-1	14	TRBJ1-1	.	.	CSVEDSGLGTEAFF	TGCAGCGTTGAAGATTCGGGGCTGGGCACTGAAGCTTTCTTT
TRBV7-8	15	TRBJ1-5	.	few	CASSWGMGENQPQHF	TGTGCCAGCAGCTGGGGTATGGGGGAAAATCAGCCCCAGCATTTT
TRBV29-1	12	TRBJ2-2	TRBD2	few	CSVESGTRGLFF	TGCAGCGTTGAATCTGGGACTAGGGGACTGTTTTTT